The 14 T cell receptor beta chains below all came from one sample that was sequenced in a study of blood T cells in healthy people across ages. Sample-barcoded 5' priming and a J-beta primer mix drove a second PCR of about 6 to 12 cycles. TCRdb re-derived calls from the 5' RACE reads in MiXCR, one entry per CDR3 protein. This sample has roughly 790,000 distinct CDR3 sequences; roughly 47% occur once, and the top ten carry about 20%. Specimen: blood. These receptors all stem from a woman aged 60-75 years in good health.

In its sample, this clonotype was seen once. The rearrangement links TRBV20-1 to TRBJ2-7, with D perhaps matching TRBD1 (5 bases). The CDR3 runs 15 residues. Germline V gene sequence: CDR1 DFQATT, CDR2 SNEGSKA (reference sequence). The V gene lost 6 bases and the J gene lost 0 bases, with 18 bases spanning the gap. The CDR3 here is CSAVTTVSSSYEQYF. CDR3 bases: TGCAGTGCCGTGACGACAGTTTCCTCCTCCTACGAGCAGTACTTC.

This chain joins TRBV27 and TRBJ2-7; weak D call: TRBD2 (5 bases). The closer fit of TRBJ2-4 to the DNA end suggests the J call may be wrong. The CDR3 has 13 residues. Looked up from germline, CDR1 is MNHEY and CDR2 is SMNVEV (reference sequence). This CDR3 reads CASREPGWDIQYF. For the CDR3, the DNA is TGTGCCAGCAGGGAGCCGGGGTGGGACATTCAGTACTTC.

The V and J genes are TRBV27 and TRBJ1-1, with 8 nucleotides matching TRBD1. V shed 3 bases, J shed 5 bases, and the junction held 5 bases outside the gene matches. This CDR3 has 14 residues. The germline V gene encodes CDR1 MNHEY and CDR2 SMNVEV (reference sequence). The CDR3 loop is CASSFFDRGTEAFF. The CDR3 DNA reads as TGTGCCAGCAGTTTCTTTGACAGGGGTACTGAAGCTTTCTTT.

The V gene is TRBV5-1, the J gene TRBJ2-6; TRBD1 matches 9 bases. Germline lookup yields CDR1 SGHRS and CDR2 YFSETQ. This CDR3 contains 16 residues. V lost 3 bases and J lost 0; bases outside the gene matches: 1. CDR3 in DNA: TGCGCCAGCAGCTGGACAGGGGACTCTGGGGCCAACGTCCTGACTTTC. As protein: CASSWTGDSGANVLTF.

Only a few counts were recorded for this clonotype. The rearrangement uses TRBV4-2 and TRBJ2-1, with 12 bases aligning to TRBD2. The ends lost 3 bases at V and 3 bases at J; junction bases unmatched: 3. The CDR3 sequence is 16 residues long. CDR1 is LGHNA, CDR2 YNFKEQ, per germline. Here the CDR3 DNA reads TGTGCCAGCAGCCACGGGACTAGCGGGTACTACAATGAGCAGTTCTTC. The encoded protein is CASSHGTSGYYNEQFF.

As concerns this clonotype: A read error is possible here, since a much larger clone lies one base away. The chain recombines TRBV20-1 with TRBJ2-5, with 13 bases that match TRBD2. From germline, CDR1 is DFQATT and CDR2 SNEGSKA (reference sequence). J lost 11 bases, V lost 4 bases, and 10 bases had no gene match. The CDR3 extends over 14 amino acids. The CDR3 reads CSAMTSGRKNEQYF. CDR3 nucleotide sequence: TGCAGTGCTATGACTAGCGGGAGGAAGAATGAGCAGTACTTC.

This clonotype showed up many times. This rearrangement joins TRBV20-1 to TRBJ2-1; 13 bases are shared with TRBD2. Trimming cost V 4 bases and J 9 bases; bases outside gene matches: 6. The germline V gene encodes CDR1 DFQATT and CDR2 SNEGSKA (reference sequence). CDR3 length equals 14 residues. The chain's CDR3 is CSAKLAGGDAEQFF. CDR3 coding DNA: TGCAGTGCTAAACTAGCGGGAGGGGACGCTGAGCAGTTCTTC.

This chain joins TRBV5-1 and TRBJ2-1; 8 bases map to TRBD2. The CDR3 has 15 residues. Germline trimming cut 6 bases from V and 3 bases from J; bases unmatched to any gene: 8. The V gene's germline CDR1 is SGHRS and CDR2 YFSETQ. The CDR3 bases are TGCGCCAGCATACGCGTAGCGGGGCACTACAATGAGCAGTTCTTC. It codes for CASIRVAGHYNEQFF.

This chain links TRBV5-1 with TRBJ2-5; tentatively, D is TRBD1 (6 bases). Between the trimmed V and J ends, which lost 4 bases and 3 bases, there was a span of 16 bases. The CDR3 is 15 amino acids. CDR1 and CDR2 from the germline V gene are SGHRS and YFSETQ. This chain's CDR3 is CASSAEDGQKETQYF. Here the CDR3 DNA reads TGCGCCAGCAGCGCTGAGGACGGACAGAAAGAGACCCAGTACTTC.

The J gene is TRBJ2-5, the V gene TRBV6-2 or TRBV6-3; unclear D gene. The V and J ends lost 4 bases and 5 bases respectively, with 20 bases between them. Germline V gene data show CDR1 as MNHEY and CDR2 as SVGEGT. The CDR3 is made up of 16 amino acids. Here the CDR3 reads CASSSYSSVGQETQYF. The CDR3 DNA sequence: TGTGCCAGCAGTTCCTACTCAAGTGTGGGTCAGGAGACCCAGTACTTC.

In this sample, this clonotype turned up a few times. This sequence joins TRBV25-1 and TRBJ2-7, with D perhaps matching TRBD1 or TRBD2 (5 bases each). Germline loops: CDR1 MGHDK, CDR2 SYGVNS. Trimming stripped 8 bases from V and 2 bases from J, with 13 bases between. The CDR3 runs to 13 residues. The CDR3 is CASDGDGPYEQYF. CDR3 in DNA: TGTGCCAGCGACGGGGACGGACCCTACGAGCAGTACTTC.

Details on this clonotype: One junction end does not reproduce the germline sequence, and a read error may be involved. CDR3 bases: TGCAGCGTTGACTCAAAGGCGGGTGGAGATGCGCAGTATTTT. This translates into CSVDSKAGGDAQYF. The chain couples TRBV29-1 to TRBJ2-3; TRBD2 might be the D (5 bases). The CDR3 length is 14 residues. CDR1 SQVTM and CDR2 ANQGSEA come from the germline V gene.

This clonotype occurred a few times. V gene TRBV4-2 combines with J gene TRBJ2-1; 12 nucleotides agree with TRBD2. Germline V lookup: CDR1 LGHNA, CDR2 YNFKEQ. The junction had 4 bases not matched to a gene; V was cut back by 0 bases and J by 7 bases. The CDR3 is 16 residues long. Written as DNA, the CDR3 is TGTGCCAGCAGCCAAGATATCACTAGCGGGAGGAATGAGCAGTTCTTC. Translation: CASSQDITSGRNEQFF.

The chain couples TRBV6-5 to TRBJ2-1, with a tentative D call TRBD2 (5 bases). Gene TRBJ2-7 matches the end of the DNA better, so the J call may be wrong. The CDR3 runs 17 residues. Per the germline V gene, CDR1 is MNHEY and CDR2 is SVGAGI. CDR3 protein: CASSYTGLPSSYNEQYF. CDR3 in DNA: TGTGCCAGCAGTTACACCGGACTGCCTAGCTCCTACAATGAGCAGTACTTC.